The present TCR beta chain was sequenced within a study of T-cell memory formation after mild COVID-19. In the study overall: There were largely donor-specific TCR clusters. Broader study findings: Clones that got smaller from day 15 to 85 had even CD4/CD8, while clones growing later tipped toward CD4+. Second-wave clones peaking on day 37 lacked confirmed SARS-CoV-2 specificity.

UMIs and sample barcodes were carried by the TCR alpha and TCR beta cDNA libraries that 5'RACE produced using constant-segment primers. Using its own MiXCR run on the 5' RACE reads, TCRdb lists one record per CDR3 protein. Here the sample spans about 270,000 distinct CDR3 sequences, around 15% being singletons. Germline assignment: CDR1 SEHNR and CDR2 FQNEAQ (reference sequence). The length of the CDR3 is 16 residues. Trimming removed 5 bases from V and 3 bases from J, with 19 bases in between. With regard to this clonotype: Its antigen is unidentified.

The clonotype comes from a man between 18 and 35 years old who had mild COVID-19 (a few samples of this study predate the infection). Cell type and time point are not known. The chain employs TRBV7-9 and TRBJ1-1; D is possibly TRBD1 (5 bases). Sequencing used PBMCs or a T cell subset sorted from them (not recorded which). The CDR3 loop reads CASSRNPRQRHTEAFF. In nucleotides, the CDR3 is TGTGCCAGCAGCCGAAACCCTCGACAGCGACACACTGAAGCTTTCTTT.